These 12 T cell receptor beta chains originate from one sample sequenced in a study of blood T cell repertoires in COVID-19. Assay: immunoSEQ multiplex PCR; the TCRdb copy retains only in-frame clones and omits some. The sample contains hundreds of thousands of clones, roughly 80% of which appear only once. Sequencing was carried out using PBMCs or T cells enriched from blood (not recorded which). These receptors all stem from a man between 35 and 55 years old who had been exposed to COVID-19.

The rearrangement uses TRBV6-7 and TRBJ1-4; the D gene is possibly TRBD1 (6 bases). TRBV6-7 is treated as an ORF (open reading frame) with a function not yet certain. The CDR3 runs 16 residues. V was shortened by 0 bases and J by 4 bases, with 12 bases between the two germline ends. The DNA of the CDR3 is TGTGCCAGCAGTTACTCACCGGACAGTCTTAATGAAAAACTGTTTTTT. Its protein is CASSYSPDSLNEKLFF.

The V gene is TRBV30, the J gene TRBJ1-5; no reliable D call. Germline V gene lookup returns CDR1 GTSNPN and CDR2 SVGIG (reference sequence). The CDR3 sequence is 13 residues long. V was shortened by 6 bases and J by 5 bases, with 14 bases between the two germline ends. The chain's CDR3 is CACGGPVDQPQHF. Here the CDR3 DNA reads TGTGCCTGCGGTGGGCCAGTTGATCAGCCCCAGCATTTT.

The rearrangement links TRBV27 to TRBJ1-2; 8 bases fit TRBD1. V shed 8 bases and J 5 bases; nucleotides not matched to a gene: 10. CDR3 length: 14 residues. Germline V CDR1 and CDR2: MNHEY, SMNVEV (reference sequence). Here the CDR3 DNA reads TGTGCCAGCGTGGACAGGGCCGGGTCGTATGGCTACACCTTC. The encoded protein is CASVDRAGSYGYTF.

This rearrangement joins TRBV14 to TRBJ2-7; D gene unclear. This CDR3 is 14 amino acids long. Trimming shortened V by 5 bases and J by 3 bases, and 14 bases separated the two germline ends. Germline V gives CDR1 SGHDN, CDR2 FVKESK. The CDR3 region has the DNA TGTGCCAGCAGCGTCACGATCACTTACTACGAGCAGTACTTC. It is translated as CASSVTITYYEQYF.

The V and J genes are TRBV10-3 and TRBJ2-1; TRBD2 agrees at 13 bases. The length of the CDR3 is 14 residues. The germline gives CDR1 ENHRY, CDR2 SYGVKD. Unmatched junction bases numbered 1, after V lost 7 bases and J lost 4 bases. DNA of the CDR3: TGTGCCATCAAGGGACTAGCGGGATACAATGAGCAGTTCTTC. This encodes CAIKGLAGYNEQFF.

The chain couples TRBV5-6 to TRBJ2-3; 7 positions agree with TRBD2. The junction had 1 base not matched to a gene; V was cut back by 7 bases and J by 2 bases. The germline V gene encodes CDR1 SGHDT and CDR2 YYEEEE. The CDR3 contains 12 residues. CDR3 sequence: CASGRATDTQYF. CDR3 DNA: TGTGCCAGCGGGAGGGCCACAGATACGCAGTATTTT. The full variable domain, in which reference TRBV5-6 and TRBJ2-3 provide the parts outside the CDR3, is DAGVTQSPTHLIKTRGQQVTLRCSPKSGHDTVSWYQQALGQGPQFIFQYYEEEERQRGNFPDRFSGHQFPNYSSELNVNALLLGDSALYLCASGRATDTQYFGPGTRLTVL.

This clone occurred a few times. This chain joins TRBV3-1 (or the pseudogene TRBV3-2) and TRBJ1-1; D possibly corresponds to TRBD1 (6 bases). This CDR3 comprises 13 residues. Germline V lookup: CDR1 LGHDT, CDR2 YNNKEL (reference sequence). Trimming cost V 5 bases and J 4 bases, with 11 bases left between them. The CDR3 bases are TGTGCCAGCAGCACGGGACAAAGCACTGAAGCTTTCTTT. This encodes CASSTGQSTEAFF.

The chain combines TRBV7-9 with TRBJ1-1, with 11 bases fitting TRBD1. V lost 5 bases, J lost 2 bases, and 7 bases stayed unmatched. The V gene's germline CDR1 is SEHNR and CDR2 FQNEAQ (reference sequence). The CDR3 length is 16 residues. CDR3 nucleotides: TGTGCCAGCAGCCACTCCGGGACAGGGGGAAACACTGAAGCTTTCTTT. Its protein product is CASSHSGTGGNTEAFF.

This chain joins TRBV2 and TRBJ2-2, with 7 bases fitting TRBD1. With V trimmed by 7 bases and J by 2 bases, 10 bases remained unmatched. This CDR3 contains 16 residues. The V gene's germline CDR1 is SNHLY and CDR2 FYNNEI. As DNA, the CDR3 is TGTGCCAGCATCGGAGACCGGGACAGCAACACCGGGGAGCTGTTTTTT. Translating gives CASIGDRDSNTGELFF.

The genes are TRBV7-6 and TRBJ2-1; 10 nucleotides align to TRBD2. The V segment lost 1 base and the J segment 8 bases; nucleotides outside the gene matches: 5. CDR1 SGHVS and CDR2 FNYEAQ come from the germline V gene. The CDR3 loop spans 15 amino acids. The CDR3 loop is CASSLGTSGIDEQFF. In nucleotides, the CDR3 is TGTGCCAGCAGCTTAGGAACTAGCGGGATCGATGAGCAGTTCTTC.

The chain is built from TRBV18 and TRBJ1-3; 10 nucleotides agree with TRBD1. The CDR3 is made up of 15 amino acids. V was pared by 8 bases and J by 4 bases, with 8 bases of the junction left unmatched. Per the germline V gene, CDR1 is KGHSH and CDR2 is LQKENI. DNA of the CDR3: TGTGCCAGCACCGAGGGGACAGGGGCCGGAAACACCATATATTTT. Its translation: CASTEGTGAGNTIYF.

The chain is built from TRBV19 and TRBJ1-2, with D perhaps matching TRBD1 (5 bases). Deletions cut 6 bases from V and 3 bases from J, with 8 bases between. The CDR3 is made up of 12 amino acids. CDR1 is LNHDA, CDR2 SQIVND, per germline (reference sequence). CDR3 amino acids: CASSDRDYGYTF. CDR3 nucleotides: TGTGCCAGTAGCGACAGAGACTATGGCTACACCTTC.